Sequencing of this TCR beta chain was carried out in a study of cytomegalovirus exposure and HLA in healthy donors (dated by TCRdb to about 2017). Background for the entire study: An earlier analysis of about 530 of the donors reported roughly 300 Gb of sequence data and 117 million unique TCR beta sequences obtained from some 200 million T cells. Genome-wide SNP genotypes for about 55% of the 666 donors were used in a later genetic analysis, which treated that subset as a discovery cohort. An early release that covered about 600 HLA-typed donors contained about 300 gigabases of sequencing data and about 93 million unique TCR sequences. A separate validation cohort of over a hundred different subjects was used in addition to the 666-subject first cohort. The number of typed donors differed by locus: about 620-640 for A, B, C, DRB1 and DQB1; some 500 for DQA1; around 610 for DPA1; and around 470 for DPB1. In an earlier analysis of roughly 540 of the donors, high-throughput TCR beta sequencing was used to judge whether each TCR beta V gene segment behaved as functional or pseudogenic. The study aimed to test whether cataloging public T cell receptors could reveal signatures of past pathogen exposure. Donor age, sex, ethnicity and CMV serostatus were compiled alongside the repertoire data. Across approximately 400 genotyped donors of the cohort, an average of approximately 220,000 unique TCR beta nucleotide sequences per donor were sequenced, and roughly a sixth of those sequences were non-productive. Among the roughly 370 genotyped donors, around 79% belonged to the genetic ancestry cluster associated with self-reported Caucasian donors. Class I and class II HLA loci were covered by the typing at four-digit resolution. Every discovery cohort repertoire had been produced on one sequencing platform. A later analysis re-examined previously published TCR beta repertoires from over 500 donors and added high-resolution HLA genotyping to investigate patterns of TCR occurrence. Roughly five DR-DQ haplotypes were handled as single units for association and clustering, since linkage in the cohort was strong. Using immunosequencing, the study profiled T cell repertoires from 666 subjects and related those repertoires to cytomegalovirus serostatus. High-throughput TCR immunosequencing, statistical association of individual TCRs with disease status, and machine learning were combined to predict cytomegalovirus infection status. The later analysis used no new phenotypic data to find candidate immune exposures, relying instead on TCR beta sequences and their occurrence across donors.

The cohort consisted of some 670 healthy bone marrow donors. Cohort members were all nominally healthy when sampled, although unrecorded immune exposures were likely present. The donor was CMV seronegative and belonged to the group of around 400 seronegative cohort members. Every donor gave a peripheral blood sample, and the peripheral blood mononuclear cells from that sample were used for TCR beta sequencing. Genomic DNA was extracted from the blood cell samples with the Qiagen DNeasy Blood Extraction Kit. The junction shows trimming of 4 bases on V and 4 bases on J, plus 19 bases between the germline ends. From cysteine to phenylalanine, the CDR3 is 16 amino acids long. The only DNA kept is the CDR3, 48 bases in frame from the first base. From a lookup of the germline V gene (reference sequence), CDR1 and CDR2 are LNHDA and SQIVND. Libraries came from the immunoSEQ multiplex PCR assay. For the multiplex PCR, a mixture combining 60 forward primers for TCR Vbeta segments and 13 reverse primers for TCR Jbeta segments was used. Amplification of the CDR3 region of rearranged TCR beta genes was performed with a multiplex PCR assay on genomic DNA. Amplified TCR beta libraries were sequenced as 87-base-pair reads on the Illumina HiSeq System. For the original study's pipeline: In a later analysis, roughly 80 million unique TCR beta chains were counted across the 650 to 750 repertoires, and roughly 9.9 million of these chains were shared by at least two donors. A nearest-neighbor algorithm error-corrected the raw reads and collapsed the reads into unique sequences, merging closely related sequences to remove PCR and sequencing errors. To assign V, D and J gene segments, CDR3 sequences were aligned to IMGT reference sequences. For a sequence to be retained, a match of at least six nucleotides was required to both a V gene segment and a J gene segment. Rearrangements were called productive when the CDR3 lacked stop codons and stayed in frame with V and J; all others were non-productive. Following IMGT convention, CDR3 was defined as the stretch from the second conserved V-encoded cysteine up to the conserved J-encoded phenylalanine. The earlier analysis of 500 to 600 of the donors excluded sequences that lacked an unambiguous match to a single V gene segment. An earlier analysis of several hundred of the donors classified V segments as functional when productive rearrangements were above 56.7% and as segregating when the standard deviation between donors was above 5%. A statistical classification framework was built to diagnose cytomegalovirus status from the catalog of TCR beta chain sequences. In a later analysis, V and J genes were assigned by comparing TCR nucleotide sequences against IMGT/GENE-DB human TR gene sequences. The TCRdist pipeline was used in a later analysis to assign CDR3 sequences and most-parsimonious VDJ recombination scenarios. In a later analysis, each TCR beta chain was defined by its CDR3 amino acid sequence together with its V-gene family, and reads without a unique V-gene family were excluded. In a later analysis, nearly 600 highly shared, low-generation-probability nucleotide sequences were removed to address suspected cross-contamination and a sequencing artifact. In a later analysis, a clonal expansion index for each public chain was calculated from normalized within-repertoire ranks of inferred template counts. In a later analysis, generation probabilities were computed with a VDJ recombination model fitted to out-of-frame rearrangements, and the resulting probabilities were checked against IGoR. A later analysis scored TCR-TCR, TCR-HLA and TCR-CMV co-occurrence with hypergeometric tests, applying a repertoire-size bias correction to TCR pairs. A later analysis estimated false discovery rates by permuting HLA or CMV assignments 20 times. A later analysis grouped co-occurring TCRs with DBSCAN, adding TCRdist sequence similarity when clustering within HLA-allele-positive subsets. Repertoires with fewer than 30,000 or more than 120,000 public chains, plus five repertoires with anomalous nucleotide sharing, were excluded from co-occurrence clustering. Drawn from immuneACCESS, this table holds only the in-frame rearrangements with V and J called that TCRdb kept. Clones are partly lost; checked studies trace under half to an unresolved V gene and leave the rest unexplained. V and J calls and clone size follow that table, whereas D and trimming were derived from the DNA. The sample table contains 100,000 to 150,000 clones; only one count was recorded for about 79% of them. More than 2.5% of the sample rests with the top ten.

What the research found in general, with its limitations: A few of the identified cytomegalovirus-associated TCR beta chains were confirmed in vitro to be specific for cytomegalovirus antigens. Because HLA typing was unavailable for some donors at each locus, only the typed subset was used in association tests. A further reported finding was that TCR beta sequences accurately predicted the HLA-A and HLA-B alleles for most subjects in the first cohort. While some public TCRs were present in many individuals, most TCR sequences turned up only very rarely across donors. Because the 87-base-pair reads could not distinguish some IMGT-functional V segments, including TRBV6-2 and TRBV6-3, those segments were excluded. Presence/absence analyses assumed roughly uniform sequencing depth across donors, an assumption that may not hold. A cluster of highly shared sequence variants was judged likely to be a technical artifact of the sequencing pipeline. Most CMV-associated TCR beta chains appeared to be HLA-restricted in a later analysis, and the HLA associations seemed to be driven largely by CMV exposure. A later analysis reported that several top co-occurrence clusters appeared linked to parvovirus B19, influenza, CMV and Epstein-Barr virus. V-gene and J-gene trimming of TCR beta chains was associated with a missense DCLRE1C variant in a later genetic analysis, and the association was replicated in an independent cohort. A later analysis found that HLA-associated TCR beta chains were more clonally expanded and had lower generation probabilities than equally common non-associated chains. Because counts were too low, about 17 rarely observed V segments, including chromosome 9 orphons, were excluded from the earlier analysis of around 590 of the donors. Immune exposure information for the cohort was limited to CMV serostatus. The authors suggested that the approach could potentially be generalized to other disease states and immunological phenotypes. In a later analysis, 15,000 to 20,000 TCR beta sequences were associated with specific HLA alleles at a false discovery rate of 0.05. In an earlier analysis of some 550 of the donors, most TCR beta V segments were observed in productive rearrangements about 87% or about 30% of the time, broadly matching IMGT annotations. Compared with the approximately 710-donor mean, donors in an Asian-associated ancestry cluster had fewer N-insertions in productive TCRs, according to a later genetic analysis. A total of fewer than 200 TCR beta chains were listed by the study as associated with cytomegalovirus. When HLA alleles, especially DR and DQ, strongly co-occurred, attributing TCR associations to individual alleles was difficult. In both the original and validation cohorts, the classifier was reported to diagnose cytomegalovirus status with high specificity and sensitivity. Only TCR beta chains were sequenced in this cohort, and the absence of alpha or paired-chain data limited detectable features. In a later analysis, TCR association rates were found to vary across HLA loci, with the most associated TCRs seen for DRB1 alleles and the fewest for HLA-C alleles. Correlated functional status among segregating V segments might be attributable to linkage disequilibrium, but an unknown experimental factor could not be ruled out.

As regards this clone: Which antigen it targets is not known. No clone much larger than this one lies a single base away; base qualities are absent.

Material: PBMCs. The chain uses TRBV19 and TRBJ1-1, with the D gene too uncertain to name. The sequence was obtained from a woman aged 45-60 years in good health and CMV-seronegative. The DNA is as follows: TGTGCCAGTAGTACCCCCGCCGCAGGTAGGTCCACTGAAGCTTTCTTT. Translation gives CASSTPAAGRSTEAFF.